The 9 T cell receptor beta chains below come from one sample, sequenced in a study of cytomegalovirus exposure and HLA in healthy donors. The primer mix had 60 Vbeta and 13 Jbeta primers. Sequenced by immunoSEQ multiplex PCR; TCRdb stores in-frame clones only, minus some. The table lists about 120,000 clones, roughly 80% of them singletons. Sequencing used PBMCs. The receptors come from a man aged 18 to 29 in good health and CMV-seropositive.

This chain connects TRBV12-5 to TRBJ1-1; D is ambiguous. Germline V lookup: CDR1 LGHNT, CDR2 FRNRAP. V was trimmed by 0 bases and J by 0 bases, leaving 20 bases between them. The CDR3 consists of 19 residues. The CDR3 loop reads CASGLVLGPSNSLNTEAFF. CDR3 sequence (DNA): TGTGCTAGTGGTTTGGTACTCGGTCCCAGTAACAGCTTGAACACTGAAGCTTTCTTT.

The rearrangement links TRBV27 to TRBJ1-2, with TRBD1 matching over 12 bases. Germline CDR1 MNHEY, CDR2 SMNVEV (reference sequence). Trimming cost V 3 bases and J 8 bases; bases outside gene matches: 13. The CDR3 is 17 residues long. The CDR3 coding sequence is TGTGCCAGCAGTTTCTCCCACTCGGGACAGGGGGCTTTCGGCTACACCTTC. It is translated as CASSFSHSGQGAFGYTF.

The rearrangement links TRBV25-1 to TRBJ2-2; D is unclear. This CDR3 spans 14 amino acids. V lost 3 bases and J lost 3, with 8 bases in between. The germline V gene has CDR1 MGHDK and CDR2 SYGVNS. The CDR3 DNA follows: TGTGCCAGCAGTGACGGGTCTCACACCGGGGAGCTGTTTTTT. It codes for CASSDGSHTGELFF.

The chain is built from TRBV19 and TRBJ2-5; 12 nucleotides match TRBD1. The CDR3 has 14 amino acids. V gave up 9 bases and J gave up 4 bases; unmatched junction bases: 6. Per the germline V gene, CDR1 is LNHDA and CDR2 is SQIVND (reference sequence). CDR3 region: CASKGQGARETQYF. The CDR3 bases are TGTGCCAGCAAGGGACAGGGGGCGCGAGAGACCCAGTACTTC.

The J gene is TRBJ2-3, the V gene TRBV6-5; TRBD1 might be the D (5 bases). V was pared by 0 bases and J by 6 bases, with 13 bases between. This CDR3 is built from 15 residues. Germline V gene lookup returns CDR1 MNHEY and CDR2 SVGAGI. The CDR3, as DNA: TGTGCCAGCAGTTACTCGGGGCAGATAGGGGATACGCAGTATTTT. This translates into CASSYSGQIGDTQYF.

In this sample, this clone turned up a few times. The V gene is TRBV19, the J gene TRBJ1-2, with 7 bases matching TRBD1. The CDR3 has 12 amino acids. The junction had 2 bases not matched to a gene; V was cut back by 3 bases and J by 7 bases. The germline V gene encodes CDR1 LNHDA and CDR2 SQIVND (reference sequence). For the CDR3, the DNA is TGTGCCAGTAGTATTCCAGGGGGTGGCTACACCTTC. It codes for CASSIPGGGYTF.

The rearrangement uses TRBV9 and TRBJ2-5, with a tentative D call TRBD2 (6 bases). The V end lost 2 bases, the J end lost 4 bases, and 9 bases lay between the germline ends. This CDR3 is built from 13 residues. CDR1 is SGDLS and CDR2 is YYNGEE in the germline V gene. The CDR3 sequence is CASSVGGAETQYF. The CDR3 DNA follows: TGTGCCAGCAGCGTGGGGGGAGCAGAGACCCAGTACTTC.

The chain links TRBV5-4 to TRBJ1-1; possible D gene TRBD1, 5 bases. The CDR3 has 13 amino acids. V was pared by 0 bases and J by 10 bases, with 13 bases between. In germline, CDR1 is SGHNT, CDR2 YYREEE (reference sequence). The CDR3: CASSLDLAGIAFF. CDR3 nucleotides: TGTGCCAGCAGCTTGGATCTGGCAGGGATAGCTTTCTTT.

The genes are TRBV9 and TRBJ1-6; D gene ambiguous. This CDR3 region has 15 residues. The germline V and J ends were trimmed by 2 bases and 4 bases, with 10 bases remaining between them. From germline, CDR1 is SGDLS and CDR2 YYNGEE. The CDR3 DNA reads TGTGCCAGCAGCGTCGCCACAGATTATAATTCACCCCTCCACTTT. It is translated as CASSVATDYNSPLHF.